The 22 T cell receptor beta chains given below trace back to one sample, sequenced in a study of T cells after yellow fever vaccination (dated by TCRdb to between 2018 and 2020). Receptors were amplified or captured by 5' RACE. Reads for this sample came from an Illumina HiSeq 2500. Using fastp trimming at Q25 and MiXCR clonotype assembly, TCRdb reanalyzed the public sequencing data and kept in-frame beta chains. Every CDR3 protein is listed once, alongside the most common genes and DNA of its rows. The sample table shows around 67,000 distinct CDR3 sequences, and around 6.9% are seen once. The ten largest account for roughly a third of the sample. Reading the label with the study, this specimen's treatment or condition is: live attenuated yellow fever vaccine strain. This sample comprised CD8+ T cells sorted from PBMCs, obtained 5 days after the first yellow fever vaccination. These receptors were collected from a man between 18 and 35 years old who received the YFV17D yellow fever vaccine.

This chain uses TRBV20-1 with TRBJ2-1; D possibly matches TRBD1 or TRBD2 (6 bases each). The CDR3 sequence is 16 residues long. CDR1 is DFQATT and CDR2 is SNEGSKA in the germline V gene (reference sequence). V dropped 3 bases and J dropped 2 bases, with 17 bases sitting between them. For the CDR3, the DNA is TGCAGTGCTAGCCCGCTTCGGGGGCCTACCTACAATGAGCAGTTCTTC. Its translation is CSASPLRGPTYNEQFF.

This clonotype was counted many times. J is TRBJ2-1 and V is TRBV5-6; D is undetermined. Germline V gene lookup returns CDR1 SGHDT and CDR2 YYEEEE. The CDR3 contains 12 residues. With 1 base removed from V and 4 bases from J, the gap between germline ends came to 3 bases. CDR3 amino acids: CASSLRYNEQFF. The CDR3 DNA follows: TGTGCCAGCAGCTTGCGATACAATGAGCAGTTCTTC.

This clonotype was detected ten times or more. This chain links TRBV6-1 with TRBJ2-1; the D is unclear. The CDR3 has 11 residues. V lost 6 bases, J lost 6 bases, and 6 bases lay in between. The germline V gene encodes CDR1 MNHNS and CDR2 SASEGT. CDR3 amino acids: CASSTANEQFF. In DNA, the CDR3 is TGTGCCAGCAGCACAGCCAATGAGCAGTTCTTC.

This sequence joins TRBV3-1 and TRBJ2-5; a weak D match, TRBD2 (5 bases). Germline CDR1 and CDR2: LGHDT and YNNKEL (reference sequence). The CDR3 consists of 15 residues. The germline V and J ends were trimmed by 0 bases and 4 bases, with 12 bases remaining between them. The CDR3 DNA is TGTGCCAGCAGCCAAGAATTGAGGGTGGTAGAGACCCAGTACTTC. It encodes CASSQELRVVETQYF.

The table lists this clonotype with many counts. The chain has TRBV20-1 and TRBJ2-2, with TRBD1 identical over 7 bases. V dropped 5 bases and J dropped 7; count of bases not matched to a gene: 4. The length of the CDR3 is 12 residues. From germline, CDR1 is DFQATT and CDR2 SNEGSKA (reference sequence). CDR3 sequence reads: CSAETGLGELFF. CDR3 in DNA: TGCAGTGCTGAGACAGGGCTCGGGGAGCTGTTTTTT.

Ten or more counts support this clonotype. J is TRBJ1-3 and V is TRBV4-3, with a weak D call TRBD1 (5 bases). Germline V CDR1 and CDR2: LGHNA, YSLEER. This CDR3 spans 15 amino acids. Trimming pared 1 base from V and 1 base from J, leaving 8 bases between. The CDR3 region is CASSQGRGSGNTIYF. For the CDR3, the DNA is TGCGCCAGCAGCCAAGGGCGGGGGTCTGGAAACACCATATATTTT.

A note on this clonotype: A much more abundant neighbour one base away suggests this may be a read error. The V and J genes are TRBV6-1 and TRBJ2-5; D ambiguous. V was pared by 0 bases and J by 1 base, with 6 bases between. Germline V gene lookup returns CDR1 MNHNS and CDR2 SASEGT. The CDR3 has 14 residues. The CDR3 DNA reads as TGTGCCAGCAGTGAAGCAAACGGCCAAGAGACCCAGTACTTC. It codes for CASSEANGQETQYF.

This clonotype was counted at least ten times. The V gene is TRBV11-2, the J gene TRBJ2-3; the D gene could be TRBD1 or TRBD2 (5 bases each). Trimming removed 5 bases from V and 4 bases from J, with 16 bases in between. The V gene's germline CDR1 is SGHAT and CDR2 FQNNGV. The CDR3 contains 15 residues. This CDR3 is CASSRWGGPSDTQYF. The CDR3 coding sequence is TGTGCCAGCAGCCGATGGGGCGGGCCCTCAGATACGCAGTATTTT.

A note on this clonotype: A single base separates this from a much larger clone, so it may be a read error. The CDR3 sequence is CASSVERATSTDTQYF. Written as DNA, the CDR3 is TGTGCCAGCAGCGTAGAGCGGGCGACTAGCACAGATACGCAGTATTTT. The J gene is TRBJ2-3, the V gene TRBV9; TRBD2 is a possible D gene (6 bases). V was pared by 0 bases and J by 0 bases, with 11 bases between. The CDR3 contains 16 residues. Germline CDR1 is SGDLS and CDR2 is YYNGEE.

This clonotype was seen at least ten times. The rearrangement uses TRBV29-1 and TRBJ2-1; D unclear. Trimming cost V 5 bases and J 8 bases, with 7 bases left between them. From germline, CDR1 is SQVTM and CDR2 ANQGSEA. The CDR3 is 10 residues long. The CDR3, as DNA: TGCAGCGTTACGAGGTATGAGCAGTTCTTC. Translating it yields CSVTRYEQFF.

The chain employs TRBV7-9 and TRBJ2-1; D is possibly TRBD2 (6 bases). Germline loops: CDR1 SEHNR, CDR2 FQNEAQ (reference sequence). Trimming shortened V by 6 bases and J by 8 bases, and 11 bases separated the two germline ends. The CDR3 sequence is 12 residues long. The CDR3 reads CASSSGGDEQFF. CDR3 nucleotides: TGTGCCAGCAGTTCGGGCGGGGATGAGCAGTTCTTC.

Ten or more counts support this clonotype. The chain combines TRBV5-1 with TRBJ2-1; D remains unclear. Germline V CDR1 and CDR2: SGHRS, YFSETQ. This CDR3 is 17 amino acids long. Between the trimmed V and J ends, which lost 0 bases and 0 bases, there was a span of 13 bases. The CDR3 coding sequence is TGCGCCAGCAGCTTGGGCCACATGGATGGCTCCTACAATGAGCAGTTCTTC. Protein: CASSLGHMDGSYNEQFF.

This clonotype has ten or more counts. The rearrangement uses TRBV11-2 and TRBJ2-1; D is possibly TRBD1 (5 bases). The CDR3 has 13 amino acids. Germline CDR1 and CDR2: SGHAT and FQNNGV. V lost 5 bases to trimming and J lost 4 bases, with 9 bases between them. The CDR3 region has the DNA TGTGCCAGCAGCGGCGACAGTTACAATGAGCAGTTCTTC. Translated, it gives CASSGDSYNEQFF.

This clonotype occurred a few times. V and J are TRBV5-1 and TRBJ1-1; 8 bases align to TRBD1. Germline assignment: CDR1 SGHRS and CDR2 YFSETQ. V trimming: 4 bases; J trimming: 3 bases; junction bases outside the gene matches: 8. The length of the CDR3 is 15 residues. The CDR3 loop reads CASSPIGQGDTEAFF. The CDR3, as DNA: TGCGCCAGCAGCCCAATAGGACAGGGCGACACTGAAGCTTTCTTT.

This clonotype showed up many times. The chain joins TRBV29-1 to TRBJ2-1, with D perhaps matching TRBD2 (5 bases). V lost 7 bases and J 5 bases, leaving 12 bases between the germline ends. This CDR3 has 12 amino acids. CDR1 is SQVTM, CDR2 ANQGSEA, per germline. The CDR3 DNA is TGCAGCGCCCGAGCCGGGAACAATGAGCAGTTCTTC. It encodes CSARAGNNEQFF.

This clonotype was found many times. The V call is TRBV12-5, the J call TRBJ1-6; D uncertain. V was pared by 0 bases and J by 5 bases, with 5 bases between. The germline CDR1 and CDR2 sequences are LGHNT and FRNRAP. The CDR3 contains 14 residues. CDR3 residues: CASGLVGNNSPLHF. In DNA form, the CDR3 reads TGTGCTAGTGGTTTGGTGGGCAATAATTCACCCCTCCACTTT.

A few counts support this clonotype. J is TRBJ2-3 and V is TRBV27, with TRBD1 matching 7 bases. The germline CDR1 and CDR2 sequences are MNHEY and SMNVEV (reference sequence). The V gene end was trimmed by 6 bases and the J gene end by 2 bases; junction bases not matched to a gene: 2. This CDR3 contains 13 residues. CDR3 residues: CASRDRNTDTQYF. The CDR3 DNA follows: TGTGCCAGCAGGGACAGGAACACAGATACGCAGTATTTT.

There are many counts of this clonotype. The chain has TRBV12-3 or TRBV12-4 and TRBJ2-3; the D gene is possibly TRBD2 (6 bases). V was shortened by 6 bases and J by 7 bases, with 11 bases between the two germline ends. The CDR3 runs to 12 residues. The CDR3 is CASSPSAHTQYF. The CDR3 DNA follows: TGTGCCAGCAGCCCTAGCGCTCATACGCAGTATTTT.

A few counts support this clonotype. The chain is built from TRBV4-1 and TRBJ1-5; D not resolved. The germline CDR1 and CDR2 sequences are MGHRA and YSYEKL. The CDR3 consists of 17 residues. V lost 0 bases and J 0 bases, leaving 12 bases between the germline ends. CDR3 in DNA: TGCGCCAGCAGCCAAGAAGGCAACGGATATAGCAATCAGCCCCAGCATTTT. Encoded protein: CASSQEGNGYSNQPQHF.

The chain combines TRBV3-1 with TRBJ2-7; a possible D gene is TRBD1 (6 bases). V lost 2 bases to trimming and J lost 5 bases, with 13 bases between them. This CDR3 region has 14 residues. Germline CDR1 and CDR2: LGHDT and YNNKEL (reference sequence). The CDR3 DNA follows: TGTGCCAGCAGCCAACTAGGGGGATTGAACGAGCAGTACTTC. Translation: CASSQLGGLNEQYF.

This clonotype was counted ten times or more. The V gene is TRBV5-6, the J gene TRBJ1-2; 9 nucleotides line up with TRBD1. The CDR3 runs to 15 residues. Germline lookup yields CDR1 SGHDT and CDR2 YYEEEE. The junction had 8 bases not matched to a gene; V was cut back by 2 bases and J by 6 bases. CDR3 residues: CASSFAGQGLNGYTF. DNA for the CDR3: TGTGCCAGCAGCTTCGCGGGACAGGGACTAAATGGCTACACCTTC.

The CDR3 nucleotides are TGTGCCAGCAACCCACGAGGGGGTACGCAGTATTTT. Encoded protein: CASNPRGGTQYF. V and J are TRBV9 and TRBJ2-3, with a possible D match to TRBD1 (6 bases). V shed 6 bases and J shed 8 bases, with 13 bases lying between them. Germline V gene sequence: CDR1 SGDLS, CDR2 YYNGEE. This CDR3 is built from 12 residues.